The present T cell receptor (beta chain) was sequenced within a study of CD8 T cells in ankylosing spondylitis. General study results and limits: A TCR beta motif of about eight highly homologous variants seemed to mark ankylosing spondylitis blood.

The CDR3 extends over 15 amino acids. The trim removed 1 base at V and 2 bases at J, leaving 2 bases unmatched. TCRdb redid the calling of the 5' RACE reads with MiXCR, one entry per CDR3 protein. In the table there are fewer than 750,000 distinct CDR3 sequences, 15% to 20% of which are singletons. This clonotype was seen at least ten times. Its cognate antigen is unknown. This chain connects TRBV12-3 or TRBV12-4 to TRBJ2-3, with 8 positions matching TRBD1. The sequence was collected from a male donor with ankylosing spondylitis. Sequencing was carried out using blood, either unsorted or a sorted T cell fraction (not recorded which). The CDR3, as DNA: TGTGCCAGCAGTTTAGGGACAGGGAACACAGATACGCAGTATTTT. It yields the protein CASSLGTGNTDTQYF.